This T cell receptor (beta chain) was captured by sequencing in a study of cytomegalovirus exposure and HLA in healthy donors. Points from the study as a whole: The investigators catalogued 150 or so TCR beta chains as cytomegalovirus-associated. Researchers reported in a later analysis that a missense DCLRE1C variant was tied to TCR beta V- and J-gene trimming. An analysis that came later showed most CMV-associated TCR beta chains appearing HLA-restricted. Specific recognition of CMV antigens was confirmed in vitro for a few chains (all CMV-associated).

It was with 60 Vbeta and 13 Jbeta primers that the PCR ran. Profiled with immunoSEQ multiplex PCR; TCRdb holds only in-frame clones, not every one. The data hold approximately 95,000 clones, with approximately 72% observed a single time. The CDR3 sequence is 16 residues long. The germline V gene encodes CDR1 SGHRS and CDR2 YFSETQ. Trimming shortened V by 0 bases and J by 5 bases, and 14 bases separated the two germline ends. As for this clone: The antigen is undetermined.

This receptor was taken from a woman aged 40 to 55 in good health and CMV-seropositive. Source material: PBMCs. V and J are TRBV5-1 and TRBJ2-2, with D possibly TRBD1 on 6 matching bases. The CDR3 region is CASSLESGAGTGELFF. The CDR3 DNA sequence: TGCGCCAGCAGCTTGGAATCAGGGGCAGGAACCGGGGAGCTGTTTTTT.